This is a list of T cell receptor beta chains from one sample in a study of blood T cell repertoires in COVID-19. Using immunoSEQ multiplex PCR, the repertoire was profiled, and TCRdb retains in-frame clones only, with some absent. The sample yields under 200,000 clones, around nine tenths seen once. The sample taken for sequencing was peripheral blood. Source of these receptors: a woman aged 70 to 79 with COVID-19, enrolled during active disease. Each CDR3 is given without its conserved first and last residue.

>TRBJ2-2|TRBV5-4
ASSRQGQTGELF
>TRBJ1-5|TRBV28
ASSSSPGQPQH
>TRBJ2-1|TRBV10-3
AISNLRDRGYNEQF
>TRBJ2-2|TRBV9
ASSVSGGAIGELF
>TRBJ1-2|TRBV19
ASSTTVDRGSYGYT
>TRBJ2-1|TRBV11-1
ASSFGGGWLGNEQF
>TRBJ1-1|TRBV19
ATRDLGNTEAF
>TRBJ1-2|TRBV5-6
ASSGRETSNYGYT
>TRBJ1-2|TRBV2
ASSHSRGWGVANYGYT
>TRBJ2-1|TRBV11-2
ASSREGASYNEQF
>TRBJ2-7|TRBV27
ASSLIPMRSSYEQY
>TRBJ2-2|TRBV29-1
SVAPRVVGELF
>TRBJ1-1|TRBV14
ASSHGGQITEAF
>TRBJ2-7|TRBV12-3/TRBV12-4
ASSSTRGEQY
>TRBJ2-3|TRBV19
ASSVTGTGERDTQY
>TRBJ2-2|TRBV28
ASRPSGGPRGELF
>TRBJ2-7|TRBV11-1
ASSRGPSYEQY